These 27 T cell receptor beta chains were all obtained from the same sample, sequenced in a study of post-analysis software for immune sequencing data. Prepared TCR beta cDNA libraries contained unique molecular identifiers. TCRdb reanalysed the PCR reads using MiXCR and keeps one entry per CDR3 protein. The sample gives some 450,000 distinct CDR3 sequences, roughly 45% of which show up once; roughly 12% is in the top ten. Antigens for these TCRs are unknown. The study's findings and limits: Four or five TRBV segments (TRBV5-6, TRBV5-1 and TRBV20-1 among them) occurred more frequently in patients than in controls.

Input material: blood. The receptors here all came from a girl aged 5-17 years with multiple sclerosis.

The chain links TRBV28 to TRBJ2-7; 7 bases align to TRBD1. Per the germline V gene, CDR1 is MDHEN and CDR2 is SYDVKM. The CDR3 is 16 amino acids. The ends lost 6 bases at V and 4 bases at J; junction bases unmatched: 15. CDR3 region: CASSLTGTALWYEQYF. The CDR3 nucleotides are TGTGCCAGCAGCCTAACCGGGACAGCGTTGTGGTACGAGCAGTACTTC.

This clonotype was found a few times. V and J are TRBV27 and TRBJ1-2; D not certain. The CDR3 has 12 residues. Germline CDR1 and CDR2: MNHEY and SMNVEV (reference sequence). The V and J ends lost 7 bases and 1 base respectively, with 7 bases between them. The CDR3 nucleotides read TGTGCCAGCAAGGCGTTTAACTATGGCTACACCTTC. The encoded protein is CASKAFNYGYTF.

V gene TRBV12-3 or TRBV12-4 combines with J gene TRBJ2-7; 9 positions agree with TRBD2. CDR3 length equals 15 residues. Trimming cost V 6 bases and J 2 bases; bases outside gene matches: 8. The CDR3, as DNA: TGTGCCAGCAGGCCCGCTAGCGGGGCTCCCTACGAGCAGTACTTC. Translation: CASRPASGAPYEQYF.

This sequence joins TRBV27 and TRBJ2-1, with 8 nucleotides matching TRBD1. Looked up from germline, CDR1 is MNHEY and CDR2 is SMNVEV (reference sequence). J gave up 8 bases and V 4 bases, and 10 bases lay outside the gene matches. The CDR3 runs 15 residues. The CDR3 DNA follows: TGTGCCAGCAGTTCTCCAGGGGGCGTGAATGATGAGCAGTTCTTC. Residues: CASSSPGGVNDEQFF.

This clonotype was seen more than once but under ten times. This sequence joins TRBV12-3 or TRBV12-4 and TRBJ1-1, with D possibly TRBD1 on 5 matching bases. V lost 3 bases and J lost 4, with 12 bases in between. The CDR3 totals 14 residues. CDR3 in DNA: TGTGCCAGCAGTTTGGGGGGAAGGAGCACTGAAGCTTTCTTT. It codes for CASSLGGRSTEAFF.

The chain carries TRBV10-3 and TRBJ2-3; 8 bases are a match to TRBD2. The CDR3 is 14 residues long. CDR1 and CDR2 from the germline V gene are ENHRY and SYGVKD. The V segment lost 4 bases and the J segment 4 bases; nucleotides outside the gene matches: 4. The CDR3 nucleotides read TGTGCCATCAGTGGACCAGCGGGAGCAGATACGCAGTATTTT. Its translation: CAISGPAGADTQYF.

This clonotype was seen a handful of times. V is TRBV3-1 and J is TRBJ2-1; a weak D match, TRBD2 (5 bases). Between the trimmed V and J ends, which lost 4 bases and 2 bases, there was a span of 15 bases. The CDR3 runs 16 residues. Germline V gives CDR1 LGHDT, CDR2 YNNKEL (reference sequence). CDR3 amino acids: CASSPRRSPPYNEQFF. The CDR3 coding sequence is TGTGCCAGCAGCCCCCGGAGGTCTCCTCCCTACAATGAGCAGTTCTTC.

V and J are TRBV28 and TRBJ2-7; 12 positions match TRBD2. The CDR3 extends over 15 amino acids. J gave up 2 bases and V 5 bases, and 4 bases lay outside the gene matches. Germline-derived CDR1 and CDR2 are MDHEN and SYDVKM. The CDR3 bases are TGTGCCAGCAGTATGGGACTAGCGGGTACCTACGAGCAGTACTTC. Translating it yields CASSMGLAGTYEQYF.

The chain uses TRBV6-5 and TRBJ2-7; D not certain. The germline gives CDR1 MNHEY, CDR2 SVGAGI. V dropped 2 bases and J dropped 2 bases, with 7 bases sitting between them. This CDR3 region has 13 residues. Here the CDR3 reads CASSYARTYEQYF. In DNA, the CDR3 is TGTGCCAGCAGTTACGCCCGAACCTACGAGCAGTACTTC.

This clonotype was seen a single time. This chain joins TRBV20-1 and TRBJ1-5; no clear D. The germline gives CDR1 DFQATT, CDR2 SNEGSKA (reference sequence). The ends were cut back, 0 bases at V and 12 bases at J, with 12 bases in the middle. The CDR3 consists of 12 residues. This CDR3 reads CSARDQYRGQHF. The CDR3 DNA reads as TGCAGTGCTAGAGACCAATACAGAGGCCAGCATTTT.

This clonotype occurred a few times. This sequence joins TRBV7-2 and TRBJ1-5; D possibly corresponds to TRBD1 (6 bases). The CDR3 is 15 amino acids. V dropped 5 bases and J dropped 11 bases, with 22 bases sitting between them. Germline CDR1 and CDR2: SGHTA and FQGNSA. This chain's CDR3 is CASSAPGHGPLAQHF. The CDR3 DNA reads TGTGCCAGCAGCGCTCCGGGACACGGCCCGTTGGCCCAGCATTTT.

There are a few counts of this clonotype. The J gene is TRBJ1-3, the V gene TRBV7-9; the D gene is possibly TRBD1 (5 bases). Germline CDR1 and CDR2: SEHNR and FQNEAQ (reference sequence). The germline V and J ends were trimmed by 5 bases and 5 bases, with 10 bases remaining between them. This CDR3 comprises 13 residues. The CDR3 DNA is TGTGCCAGCAGCCGAGAGGACAGAAACACCATATATTTT. The encoded protein is CASSREDRNTIYF.

The rearrangement links TRBV28 to TRBJ2-6; TRBD2 is a possible D gene (5 bases). Germline V gene lookup returns CDR1 MDHEN and CDR2 SYDVKM. CDR3 length: 16 residues. Deletions cut 5 bases from V and 4 bases from J, with 15 bases between. The CDR3 reads CASSPHSDLGANVLTF. As DNA, the CDR3 is TGTGCCAGCAGTCCCCATAGCGACCTAGGGGCCAACGTCCTGACTTTC.

The chain recombines TRBV5-1 with TRBJ1-1; the match to TRBD1 covers 7 bases. This CDR3 is 16 amino acids long. V was pared by 4 bases and J by 0 bases, with 9 bases of the junction left unmatched. Per germline, CDR1 SGHRS and CDR2 YFSETQ. The CDR3 DNA reads TGCGCCAGCAGCCCCCCCCGACAGGGAGTGAACACTGAAGCTTTCTTT. Its translation is CASSPPRQGVNTEAFF.

The CDR3 region is CSVELAGRRDTQYF. DNA of the CDR3: TGCAGCGTTGAATTAGCGGGAAGGAGAGATACGCAGTATTTT. The chain uses TRBV29-1 and TRBJ2-3; 8 nucleotides match TRBD2. The CDR3 loop spans 14 amino acids. Unmatched junction bases numbered 6, after V lost 2 bases and J lost 5 bases. The germline gives CDR1 SQVTM, CDR2 ANQGSEA.

V and J are TRBV7-9 and TRBJ2-7, with D perhaps being TRBD1 or TRBD2 (5 bases each). The CDR3 extends over 14 amino acids. Germline V gene lookup returns CDR1 SEHNR and CDR2 FQNEAQ (reference sequence). The V end was cut by 5 bases, the J end by 2 bases, with 13 bases between. The CDR3: CASSRSRGPYEQYF. The DNA of the CDR3 is TGTGCCAGCAGCCGTTCCCGGGGACCCTACGAGCAGTACTTC.

This clonotype was observed a handful of times. The chain employs TRBV2 and TRBJ1-1, with 10 bases that match TRBD1. With V trimmed by 6 bases and J by 4 bases, 2 bases remained unmatched. The germline gives CDR1 SNHLY, CDR2 FYNNEI. This CDR3 region has 13 residues. CDR3 sequence: CASRRTGGTEAFF. CDR3 in DNA: TGTGCCAGCAGGCGGACAGGGGGCACTGAAGCTTTCTTT.

The V and J genes are TRBV9 and TRBJ2-5, with D possibly matching TRBD2 (5 bases). Germline values: CDR1 SGDLS, CDR2 YYNGEE. Trimming cost V 0 bases and J 5 bases, with 11 bases left between them. There are 14 residues in the CDR3. CDR3 protein: CASSVGGSGETQYF. CDR3 sequence (DNA): TGTGCCAGCAGCGTAGGCGGCTCGGGGGAGACCCAGTACTTC.

This clonotype was found a few times. The CDR3 DNA follows: TGCAGTGCGGAACTAGCGGGCGGAGCCAATGAGCAGTTCTTC. Amino acids: CSAELAGGANEQFF. The V gene is TRBV20-1, the J gene TRBJ2-1; 9 nucleotides match TRBD2. Trimming took 6 bases from V and 6 from J; bases not matched to a gene: 9. CDR1 and CDR2 from the germline V gene are DFQATT and SNEGSKA (reference sequence). The length of the CDR3 is 14 residues.

The rearrangement uses TRBV5-1 and TRBJ2-3; 8 bases agree with TRBD2. Per the germline V gene, CDR1 is SGHRS and CDR2 is YFSETQ. V dropped 4 bases and J dropped 3; count of bases not matched to a gene: 10. This CDR3 is 16 amino acids long. The CDR3 here is CASSVRSGSGTDTQYF. The DNA of the CDR3 is TGCGCCAGCAGCGTACGGAGCGGGAGTGGAACAGATACGCAGTATTTT. Filled out from reference TRBV5-1 and TRBJ2-3, the complete variable domain reads KAGVTQTPRYLIKTRGQQVTLSCSPISGHRSVSWYQQTPGQGLQFLFEYFSETQRNKGNFPGRFSGRQFSNSRSEMNVSTLELGDSALYLCASSVRSGSGTDTQYFGPGTRLTVL.

This clonotype was recorded many times. The CDR3 loop is CASSFGQVTYNEQFF. DNA of the CDR3: TGTGCCAGCAGCTTCGGACAGGTGACCTACAATGAGCAGTTCTTC. The chain carries TRBV7-6 and TRBJ2-1; TRBD1 agrees at 7 bases. The CDR3 spans 15 residues. The V gene's germline CDR1 is SGHVS and CDR2 FNYEAQ. The junction had 4 bases not matched to a gene; V was cut back by 3 bases and J by 2 bases.

This clonotype has a handful of counts. V is TRBV4-1 and J is TRBJ1-2; no clear D gene. The V end was cut by 1 base, the J end by 2 bases, with 23 bases between. The CDR3 is 19 amino acids. The germline V gene encodes CDR1 MGHRA and CDR2 YSYEKL. CDR3: CASSQVVPMAGRANYGYTF. The CDR3 nucleotides are TGCGCCAGCAGCCAAGTGGTTCCCATGGCGGGGAGGGCCAACTATGGCTACACCTTC.

This clonotype was counted a single time. V is TRBV12-3 or TRBV12-4 and J is TRBJ1-1; D perhaps matches TRBD1 (5 bases). This CDR3 has 15 residues. V was cut by 5 bases and J by 1 base, with 14 bases left in between. For the CDR3, the DNA is TGTGCCAGCAGTCTATGGGGGGGTGAGAACACTGAAGCTTTCTTT. This encodes CASSLWGGENTEAFF.

The rearrangement links TRBV5-1 to TRBJ1-2, with D possibly being TRBD1 (6 bases). Between the trimmed V and J ends, which lost 1 base and 3 bases, there was a span of 16 bases. There are 16 residues in the CDR3. The germline V gene has CDR1 SGHRS and CDR2 YFSETQ. The CDR3, as DNA: TGCGCCAGCAGCTTGTCGGGGGCCGGACAAGACTATGGCTACACCTTC. This translates into CASSLSGAGQDYGYTF.

This clonotype turned up a few times. This rearrangement joins TRBV12-3 or TRBV12-4 to TRBJ2-3, with TRBD1 identical over 8 bases. V lost 3 bases, J lost 3 bases, and 11 bases stayed unmatched. The CDR3 loop spans 17 amino acids. This CDR3 reads CASSFDRGIGFTDTQYF. The CDR3 coding sequence is TGTGCCAGCAGTTTTGACAGGGGTATCGGATTTACAGATACGCAGTATTTT.

V usage is TRBV27 and J usage is TRBJ1-6, with D perhaps TRBD1 (5 bases). The CDR3 has 15 amino acids. Germline values: CDR1 MNHEY, CDR2 SMNVEV (reference sequence). Trimming stripped 3 bases from V and 9 bases from J, with 15 bases between. CDR3 sequence: CASSFEGVVGSPLHF. CDR3 nucleotides: TGTGCCAGCAGTTTTGAAGGGGTTGTCGGTTCACCCCTCCACTTT.

This clonotype was counted a few times. V is TRBV15 and J is TRBJ1-1; a weak D match, TRBD1 (6 bases). Germline CDR1 and CDR2: LNHNV and YYDKDF (reference sequence). The ends were cut back, 1 base at V and 5 bases at J, with 14 bases in the middle. This CDR3 contains 15 residues. The CDR3 protein is CATSRVTGPGTEAFF. The CDR3 nucleotides are TGTGCCACCAGCAGAGTCACAGGGCCGGGAACTGAAGCTTTCTTT.